The present T cell receptor beta chain was sequenced within a study of CD8 T cells in ankylosing spondylitis. Whole-study results and caveats: As reported, disease-linked clones showed significant enrichment in matched ankylosing spondylitis synovial fluid. Relatively rare in peripheral blood, disease-linked clones were also CD8+. Characteristic of ankylosing spondylitis blood, it appeared, was a TCR beta motif comprising about eight highly homologous variants. Prior literature has documented some motif variants in synovial fluid and blood from reactive arthritis.

The TCR beta libraries were generated through quantitative 5'-RACE incorporating molecular barcodes. MiXCR, applied by TCRdb to the 5' RACE reads, yields one record per CDR3 protein. This repertoire shows more than 500,000 distinct CDR3 sequences, about 5.2% found once; its top ten account for around 3.4%. V was trimmed by 7 bases and J by 7 bases, leaving 13 bases between them. This CDR3 comprises 12 residues. Germline CDR1 reads SGHVS; CDR2 reads FQNEAQ. This clonotype showed up just a few times. As yet, its antigen is unknown. The chain joins TRBV7-8 to TRBJ1-1; D remains unclear. This sequence originates from a male donor with ankylosing spondylitis. Sequencing input: blood, either unsorted or a sorted T cell fraction (not recorded which). The CDR3 protein is CASTARNFEAFF. In nucleotides, the CDR3 is TGTGCCAGCACCGCACGAAATTTTGAAGCTTTCTTT.